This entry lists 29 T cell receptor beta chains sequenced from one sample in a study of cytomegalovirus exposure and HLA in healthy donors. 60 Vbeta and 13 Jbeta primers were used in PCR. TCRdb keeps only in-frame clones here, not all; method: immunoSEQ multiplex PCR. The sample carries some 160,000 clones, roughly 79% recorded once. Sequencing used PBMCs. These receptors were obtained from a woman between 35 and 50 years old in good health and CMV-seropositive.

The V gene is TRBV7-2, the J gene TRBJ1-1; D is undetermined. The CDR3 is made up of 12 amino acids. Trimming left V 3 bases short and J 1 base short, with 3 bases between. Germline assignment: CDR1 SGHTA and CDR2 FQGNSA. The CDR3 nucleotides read TGTGCCAGCAGCTTCTGGAACACTGAAGCTTTCTTT. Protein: CASSFWNTEAFF.

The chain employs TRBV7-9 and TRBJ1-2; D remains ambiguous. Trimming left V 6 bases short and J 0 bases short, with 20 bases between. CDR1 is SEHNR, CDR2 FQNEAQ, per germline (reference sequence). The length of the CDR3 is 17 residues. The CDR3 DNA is TGTGCCAGCAGGTCCGTATCATCCGAGGGTGCTAACTATGGCTACACCTTC. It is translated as CASRSVSSEGANYGYTF.

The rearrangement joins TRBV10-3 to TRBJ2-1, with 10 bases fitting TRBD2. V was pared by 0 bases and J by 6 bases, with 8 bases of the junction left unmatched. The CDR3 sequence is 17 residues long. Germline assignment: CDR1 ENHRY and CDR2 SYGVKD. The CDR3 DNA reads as TGTGCCATCAGTGAGTCGGCGACTAGCGGGCGGATCAATGAGCAGTTCTTC. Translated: CAISESATSGRINEQFF.

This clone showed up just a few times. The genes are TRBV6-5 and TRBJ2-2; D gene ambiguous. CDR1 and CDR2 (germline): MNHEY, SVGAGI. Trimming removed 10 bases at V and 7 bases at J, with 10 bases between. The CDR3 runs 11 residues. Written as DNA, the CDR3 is TGTGCCACCGACTGGAACGGGGAGCTGTTTTTT. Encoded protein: CATDWNGELFF.

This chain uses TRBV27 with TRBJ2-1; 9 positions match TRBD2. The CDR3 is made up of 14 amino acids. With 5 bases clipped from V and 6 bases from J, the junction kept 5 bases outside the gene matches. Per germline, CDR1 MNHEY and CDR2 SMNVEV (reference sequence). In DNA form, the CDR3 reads TGTGCCAGCAGTGCGGCGGGGGGGTTCAATGAGCAGTTCTTC. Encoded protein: CASSAAGGFNEQFF.

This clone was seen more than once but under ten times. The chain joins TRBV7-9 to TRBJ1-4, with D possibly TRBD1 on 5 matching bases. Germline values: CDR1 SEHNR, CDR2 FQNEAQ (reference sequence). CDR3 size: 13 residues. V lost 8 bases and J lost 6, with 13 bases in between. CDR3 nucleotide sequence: TGTGCCAGCGAGAGGGGACTGGATGAAAAACTGTTTTTT. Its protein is CASERGLDEKLFF.

For the CDR3, the DNA is TGTGCCTGGAAAATTGACAGGGGGAACACTGAAGCTTTCTTT. Translated, it gives CAWKIDRGNTEAFF. The V gene is TRBV30, the J gene TRBJ1-1; TRBD1 matches at 8 bases. Per the germline V gene, CDR1 is GTSNPN and CDR2 is SVGIG (reference sequence). This CDR3 contains 14 residues. Germline trimming cut 4 bases from V and 1 base from J; bases unmatched to any gene: 5.

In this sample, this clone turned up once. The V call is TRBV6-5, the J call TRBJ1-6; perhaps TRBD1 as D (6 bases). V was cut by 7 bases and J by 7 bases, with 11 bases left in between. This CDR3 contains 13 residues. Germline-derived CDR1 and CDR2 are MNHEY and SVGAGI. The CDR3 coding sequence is TGTGCCAGCAAAACAGGGTCCAATTCACCCCTCCACTTT. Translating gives CASKTGSNSPLHF.

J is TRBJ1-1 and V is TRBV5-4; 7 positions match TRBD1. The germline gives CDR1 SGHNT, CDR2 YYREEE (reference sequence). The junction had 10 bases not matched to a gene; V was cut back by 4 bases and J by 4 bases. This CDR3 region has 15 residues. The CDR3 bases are TGTGCCAGCAGCGGGGGTGGGACAGTTCCCACTGAAGCTTTCTTT. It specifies CASSGGGTVPTEAFF.

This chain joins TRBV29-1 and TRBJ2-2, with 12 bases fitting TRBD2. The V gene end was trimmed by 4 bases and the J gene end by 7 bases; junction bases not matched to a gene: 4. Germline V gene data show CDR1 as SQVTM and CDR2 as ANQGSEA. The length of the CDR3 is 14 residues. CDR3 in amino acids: CSVASGGADGELFF. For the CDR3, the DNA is TGCAGCGTTGCTAGCGGGGGGGCTGACGGGGAGCTGTTTTTT.

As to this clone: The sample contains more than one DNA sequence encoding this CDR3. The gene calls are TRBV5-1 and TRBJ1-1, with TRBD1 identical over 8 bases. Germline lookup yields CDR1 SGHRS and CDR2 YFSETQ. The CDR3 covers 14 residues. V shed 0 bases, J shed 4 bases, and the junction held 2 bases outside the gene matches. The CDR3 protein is CASSLGDRGTEAFF. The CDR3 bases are TGCGCCAGCAGCTTGGGCGACAGGGGCACTGAAGCTTTCTTT.

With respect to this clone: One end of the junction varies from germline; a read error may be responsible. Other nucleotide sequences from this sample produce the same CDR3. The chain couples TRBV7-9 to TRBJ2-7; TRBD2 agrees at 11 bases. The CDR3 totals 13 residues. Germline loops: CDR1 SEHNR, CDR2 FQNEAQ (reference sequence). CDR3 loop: CASSSTSGGEQYF. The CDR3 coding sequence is TGCGCCAGCAGCTCCACTAGCGGGGGAGAGCAGTACTTC.

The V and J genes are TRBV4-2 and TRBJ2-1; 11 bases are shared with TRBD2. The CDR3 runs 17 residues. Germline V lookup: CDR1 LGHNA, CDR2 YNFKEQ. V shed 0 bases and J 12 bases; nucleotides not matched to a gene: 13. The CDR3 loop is CASSQETGGLAGYGQFF. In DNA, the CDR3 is TGTGCCAGCAGCCAAGAGACGGGTGGACTAGCGGGTTACGGGCAGTTCTTC.

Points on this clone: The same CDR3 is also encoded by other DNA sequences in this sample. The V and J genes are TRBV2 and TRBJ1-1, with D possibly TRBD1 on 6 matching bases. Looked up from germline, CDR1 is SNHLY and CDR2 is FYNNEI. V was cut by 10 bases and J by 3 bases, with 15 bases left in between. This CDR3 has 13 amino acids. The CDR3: CATRQGSYTEAFF. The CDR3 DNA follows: TGTGCCACAAGGCAGGGGTCGTACACTGAAGCTTTCTTT.

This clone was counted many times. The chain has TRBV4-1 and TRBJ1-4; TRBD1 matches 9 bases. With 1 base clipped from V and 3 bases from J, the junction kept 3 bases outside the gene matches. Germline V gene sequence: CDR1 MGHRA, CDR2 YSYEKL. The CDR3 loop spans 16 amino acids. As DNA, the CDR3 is TGCGCCAGCAGCCAAGGGACAGGGGTGGCTAATGAAAAACTGTTTTTT. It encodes CASSQGTGVANEKLFF.

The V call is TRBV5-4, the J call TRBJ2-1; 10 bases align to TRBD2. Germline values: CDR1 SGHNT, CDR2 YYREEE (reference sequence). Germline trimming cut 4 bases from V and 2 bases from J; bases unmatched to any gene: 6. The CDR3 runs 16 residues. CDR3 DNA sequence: TGTGCCAGCAGCCAGAGCGGGGGGGTAGCCTACAATGAGCAGTTCTTC. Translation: CASSQSGGVAYNEQFF.

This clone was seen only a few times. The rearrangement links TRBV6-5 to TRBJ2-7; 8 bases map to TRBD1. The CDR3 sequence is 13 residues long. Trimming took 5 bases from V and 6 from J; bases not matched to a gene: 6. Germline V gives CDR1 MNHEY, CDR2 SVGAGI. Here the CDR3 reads CASSDPDRGEQYF. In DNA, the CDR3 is TGTGCCAGCAGTGACCCAGACAGGGGCGAGCAGTACTTC.

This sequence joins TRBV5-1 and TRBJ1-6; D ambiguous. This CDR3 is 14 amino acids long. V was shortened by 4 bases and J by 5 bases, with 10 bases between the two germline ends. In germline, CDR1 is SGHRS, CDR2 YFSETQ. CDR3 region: CASSEGFDNSPLHF. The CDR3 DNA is TGCGCCAGCAGCGAGGGTTTCGATAATTCACCCCTCCACTTT.

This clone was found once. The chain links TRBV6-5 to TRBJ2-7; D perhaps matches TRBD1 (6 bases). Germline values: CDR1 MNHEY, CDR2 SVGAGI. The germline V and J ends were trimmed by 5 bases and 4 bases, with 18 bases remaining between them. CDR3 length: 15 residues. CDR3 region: CASSGVQGKRYEQYF. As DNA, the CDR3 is TGTGCCAGCAGTGGGGTTCAGGGGAAACGGTACGAGCAGTACTTC.

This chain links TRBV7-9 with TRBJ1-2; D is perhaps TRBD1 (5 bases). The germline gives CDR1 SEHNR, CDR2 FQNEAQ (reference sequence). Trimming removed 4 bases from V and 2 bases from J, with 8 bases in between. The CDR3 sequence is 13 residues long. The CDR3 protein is CASSSTENYGYTF. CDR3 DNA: TGTGCCAGCAGCTCGACAGAAAACTATGGCTACACCTTC.

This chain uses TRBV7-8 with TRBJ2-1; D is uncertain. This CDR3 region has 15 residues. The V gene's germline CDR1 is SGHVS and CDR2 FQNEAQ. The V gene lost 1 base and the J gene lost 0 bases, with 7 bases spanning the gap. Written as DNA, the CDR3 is TGTGCCAGCAGCTTAGTCGTCAGCTCCTACAATGAGCAGTTCTTC. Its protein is CASSLVVSSYNEQFF.

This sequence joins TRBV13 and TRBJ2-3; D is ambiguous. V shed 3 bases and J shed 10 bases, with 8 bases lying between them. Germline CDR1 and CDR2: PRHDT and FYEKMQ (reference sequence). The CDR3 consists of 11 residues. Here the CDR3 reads CASSLGSAQYF. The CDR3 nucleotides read TGTGCCAGCAGCTTGGGCTCGGCGCAGTATTTT. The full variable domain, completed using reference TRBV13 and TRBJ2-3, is AAGVIQSPRHLIKEKRETATLKCYPIPRHDTVYWYQQGPGQDPQFLISFYEKMQSDKGSIPDRFSAQQFSDYHSELNMSSLELGDSALYFCASSLGSAQYFGPGTRLTVL.

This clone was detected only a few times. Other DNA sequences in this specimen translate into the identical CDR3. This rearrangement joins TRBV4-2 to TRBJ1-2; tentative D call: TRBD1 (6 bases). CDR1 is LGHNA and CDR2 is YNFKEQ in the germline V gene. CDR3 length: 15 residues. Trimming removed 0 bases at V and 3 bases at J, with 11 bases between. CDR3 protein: CASSQESRGDYGYTF. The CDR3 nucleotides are TGTGCCAGCAGCCAAGAATCCAGGGGCGACTATGGCTACACCTTC.

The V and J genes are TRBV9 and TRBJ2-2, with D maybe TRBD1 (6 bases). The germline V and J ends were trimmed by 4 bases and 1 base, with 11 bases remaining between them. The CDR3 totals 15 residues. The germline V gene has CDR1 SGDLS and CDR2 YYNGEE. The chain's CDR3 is CASSRQTGNTGELFF. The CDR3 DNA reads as TGTGCCAGCAGCAGACAGACAGGGAACACCGGGGAGCTGTTTTTT.

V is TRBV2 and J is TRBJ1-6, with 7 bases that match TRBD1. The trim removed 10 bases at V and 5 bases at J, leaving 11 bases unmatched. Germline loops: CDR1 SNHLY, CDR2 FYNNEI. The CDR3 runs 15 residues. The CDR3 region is CATTLGDRDNSPLHF. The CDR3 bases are TGTGCCACCACCCTGGGAGACAGGGATAATTCACCCCTCCACTTT.

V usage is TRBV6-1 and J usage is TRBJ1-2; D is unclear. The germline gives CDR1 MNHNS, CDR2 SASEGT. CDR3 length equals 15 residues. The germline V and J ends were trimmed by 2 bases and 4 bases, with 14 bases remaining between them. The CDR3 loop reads CASSERPTNSYGYTF. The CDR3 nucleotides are TGTGCCAGCAGTGAAAGGCCGACTAATAGCTATGGCTACACCTTC.

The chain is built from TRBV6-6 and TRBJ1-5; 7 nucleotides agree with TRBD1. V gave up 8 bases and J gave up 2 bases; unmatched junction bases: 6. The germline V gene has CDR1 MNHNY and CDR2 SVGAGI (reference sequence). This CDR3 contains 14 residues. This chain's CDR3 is CASLGQAGNQPQHF. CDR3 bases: TGTGCCAGCCTAGGACAGGCCGGCAATCAGCCCCAGCATTTT.

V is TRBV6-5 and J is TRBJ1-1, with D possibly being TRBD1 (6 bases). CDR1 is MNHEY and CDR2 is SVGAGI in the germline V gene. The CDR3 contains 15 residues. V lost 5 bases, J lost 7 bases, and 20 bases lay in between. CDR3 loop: CASSRGALGGREAFF. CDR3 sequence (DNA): TGTGCCAGCAGTCGGGGGGCTCTGGGAGGCCGTGAAGCTTTCTTT.

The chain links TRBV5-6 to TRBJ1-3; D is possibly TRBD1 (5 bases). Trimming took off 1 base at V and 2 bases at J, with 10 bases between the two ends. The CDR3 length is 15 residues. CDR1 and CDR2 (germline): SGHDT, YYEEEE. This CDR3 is CASSLNRFTGNTIYF. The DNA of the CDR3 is TGTGCCAGCAGCTTGAACAGGTTCACTGGAAACACCATATATTTT.